Listed below are T cell receptor beta chains from one sample, sequenced in a study of breast tumors, draining lymph nodes, adjacent tissues. From the multiplex PCR reads, TCRdb called clonotypes with MiXCR, one entry per CDR3 protein. This table has approximately 14,000 distinct CDR3 sequences, around 50% appearing once. Sequencing used tumor-adjacent breast tissue. These receptor sequences come from a female donor with breast cancer. Some clones in this sample may be carry-over from other donors' samples. The CDR3 runs from the conserved cysteine through the conserved F or W. A D gene is named only where the DNA matches it firmly. Not every row has a clone size; where given, it reads once, few, many or a size class.

j_call | v_call | clone_size | d_call | cdr3_aa | cdr3_nt
TRBJ1-2 | TRBV3-1 | - | - | CASSQVESVGYTF | TGTGCCAGCAGCCAAGTTGAATCGGTTGGTTACACCTTC
TRBJ2-7 | TRBV9 | - | TRBD2 | CASSTGTSGTEQYF | TGTGCCAGCAGCACTGGGACTAGCGGGACCGAGCAGTACTTC
TRBJ1-6 | TRBV7-9 | medium-sized | - | CASSLGRGGNSPLHF | TGTGCCAGCAGCTTAGGCAGGGGTGGAAATTCACCCCTCCACTTT
TRBJ2-7 | TRBV7-3 | medium-sized | TRBD1 | CASSLGQGAGYEQYF | TGTGCCAGCAGCTTGGGACAGGGGGCTGGCTACGAGCAGTACTTC
TRBJ2-5 | TRBV10-1 | - | - | CASSERRQETQYF | TGCGCCAGCAGTGAGAGACGGCAAGAGACCCAGTACTTC
TRBJ2-3 | TRBV7-9 | - | TRBD2 | CASSPTGLAGTNAHTQYF | TGTGCCAGCAGCCCCACTGGACTAGCGGGGACTAACGCACATACGCAGTATTTT
TRBJ1-2 | TRBV6-2/TRBV6-3 | many | - | CASSYLNSGTSYTF | TGTGCCAGCAGTTACCTAAATTCAGGAACCTCTTACACCTTC
TRBJ2-5 | TRBV7-8 | - | TRBD1 | CASSPGQVETQYF | TGTGCCAGCAGCCCAGGACAGGTGGAGACCCAGTACTTC
TRBJ2-7 | TRBV2 | - | - | CASSEFVYEQYF | TGTGCCAGCAGTGAATTTGTTTACGAGCAGTACTTC
TRBJ1-4 | TRBV4-3 | - | - | CASSQDSRRWEKLFF | TGCGCCAGCAGCCAAGATTCCCGGCGGTGGGAAAAACTGTTTTTT
TRBJ2-1 | TRBV20-1 | - | TRBD2 | CSARSPSGREQFF | TGCAGTGCTAGATCACCTAGCGGGAGGGAGCAGTTCTTC
TRBJ2-2 | TRBV29-1 | many | - | CSVGDAPGNTGELFF | TGCAGCGTTGGGGACGCCCCTGGGAACACCGGGGAGCTGTTTTTT
TRBJ2-7 | TRBV6-1 | many | TRBD2 | CASSERLAGSYEQYF | TGTGCCAGCAGTGAACGACTAGCGGGCTCCTACGAGCAGTACTTC
TRBJ2-7 | TRBV20-1 | medium-sized | TRBD1 | CSASGTGFYEQYF | TGCAGTGCTAGCGGGACAGGGTTCTACGAGCAGTACTTC
TRBJ1-3 | TRBV7-8 | - | - | CASSLGWENTIYF | TGTGCCAGCAGCTTGGGCTGGGAAAACACCATATATTTT
TRBJ1-2 | TRBV5-6 | medium-sized | TRBD1 | CASSLVYTGVGGYTF | TGTGCCAGCAGCTTGGTGTACACAGGGGTCGGTGGCTACACCTTC
TRBJ1-5 | TRBV24-1 | - | - | CATSDSASGGGQPQHF | TGTGCCACCAGTGATTCGGCCTCTGGGGGAGGTCAGCCCCAGCATTTT
TRBJ2-1 | TRBV7-6 | - | TRBD2 | CASSLLGGTSGRDNEQFF | TGTGCCAGCAGCCTCCTCGGCGGGACTAGCGGGAGAGACAATGAGCAGTTCTTC
TRBJ1-5 | TRBV5-7 | many | TRBD1 | CASSPSSRDRGGNQPQHF | TGTGCCAGCAGCCCCTCGTCCCGGGACAGGGGTGGCAATCAGCCCCAGCATTTT
TRBJ1-2 | TRBV6-5 | - | - | CASSYSSDSTNYGYTF | TGTGCCAGCAGTTACTCTAGTGACAGCACTAACTATGGCTACACCTTC
TRBJ2-3 | TRBV20-1 | many | TRBD2 | CSARAVAGGSTDTQYF | TGCAGTGCTAGAGCCGTGGCGGGGGGGAGCACAGATACGCAGTATTTT
TRBJ2-7 | TRBV6-2/TRBV6-3 | many | TRBD2 | CASSRRRLAGRGEQYF | TGTGCCAGCAGCCGTCGACGACTAGCGGGAAGGGGCGAGCAGTACTTC
TRBJ2-1 | TRBV19 | - | TRBD1 | CASSITGTGDPNEQFF | TGTGCCAGTAGTATAACCGGGACAGGGGATCCCAATGAGCAGTTCTTC
TRBJ1-1 | TRBV6-2/TRBV6-3 | - | - | CASSYWEGNAFF | TGTGCCAGCAGTTACTGGGAGGGGAATGCTTTCTTT
TRBJ1-2 | TRBV9 | medium-sized | TRBD1 | CASSRTRGQGIYGYTF | TGTGCCAGCAGCCGTACCAGGGGACAGGGCATCTATGGCTACACCTTC
TRBJ1-2 | TRBV7-9 | - | - | CASGLGTSGAASYGYTF | TGCGCCAGCGGCTTGGGGACCTCAGGGGCGGCTTCCTATGGCTACACCTTC
TRBJ1-4 | TRBV5-1 | - | TRBD1 | CASRGGSTGEGEKLFF | TGCGCCTCACGGGGAGGATCGACAGGGGAAGGCGAAAAACTGTTTTTT
TRBJ1-2 | TRBV7-8 | many | - | CASSLAQGPSHQGYTF | TGTGCCAGCAGCTTAGCACAGGGCCCCTCTCATCAGGGCTACACCTTC
TRBJ2-7 | TRBV2 | - | - | CASRHKSSYEQYF | TGTGCCAGCAGACACAAGAGCTCCTACGAGCAGTACTTC
TRBJ2-1 | TRBV12-3/TRBV12-4 | - | - | CASKAAGIDEQFF | TGTGCCAGCAAGGCGGCGGGGATCGATGAGCAGTTCTTC
TRBJ2-5 | TRBV10-3 | once | - | CAISESTGAGETQHF | TGTGCCATCAGTGAGTCGACGGGGGCGGGAGAGACCCAGCACTTC
TRBJ2-3 | TRBV5-1 | - | - | CASSSDTSTDTQYF | TGCGCCAGCAGCTCGGACACTAGCACAGATACGCAGTATTTT
TRBJ2-7 | TRBV30 | medium-sized | TRBD1 | CAWIPGTAAYEQYF | TGTGCCTGGATCCCCGGGACAGCAGCCTACGAGCAGTACTTC
TRBJ1-4 | TRBV14 | - | - | CASSIYRWEKLFF | TGTGCCAGCAGCATTTATAGGTGGGAAAAACTGTTTTTT
TRBJ2-3 | TRBV19 | - | TRBD1 | CASSITGQGTVDTRYF | TGTGCCAGTAGTATCACGGGACAGGGGACGGTGGATACGCGGTATTTT
TRBJ2-5 | TRBV7-9 | - | - | CASSSSGIQETQYF | TGTGCCAGCAGCTCGTCAGGGATCCAAGAGACCCAGTACTTC
TRBJ2-7 | TRBV28 | many | - | CASSQTATYEQYF | TGTGCCAGCAGCCAGACTGCTACTTACGAGCAGTACTTC
TRBJ2-5 | TRBV20-1 | - | TRBD2 | CSARRLAADQETQYF | TGCAGTGCTAGGCGACTAGCGGCCGATCAAGAGACCCAGTACTTC
TRBJ2-3 | TRBV7-2 | many | TRBD2 | CASSFRAAGGLTDTQYF | TGTGCCAGCAGCTTTCGGGCGGCGGGGGGGCTCACAGATACGCAGTATTTT
TRBJ1-2 | TRBV4-2 | - | TRBD1 | CASSQGTGANYGYTF | TGTGCCAGCAGCCAAGGGACAGGGGCTAACTATGGCTACACCTTC
TRBJ1-2 | TRBV20-1 | - | - | CSASAGDYGSTF | TGCAGTGCTAGCGCAGGTGACTATGGCTCCACCTTC
TRBJ2-1 | TRBV20-1 | - | - | CSAWKDNEQFF | TGCAGTGCCTGGAAGGATAATGAGCAGTTCTTC
TRBJ2-6 | TRBV19 | many | TRBD1 | CASSRQGVGANVLTF | TGTGCCAGTAGTAGGCAGGGGGTGGGGGCCAACGTCCTGACTTTC
TRBJ2-7 | TRBV11-2 | medium-sized | TRBD1 | CASSLVSGGPYEQYF | TGTGCCAGCAGCTTAGTGTCAGGGGGCCCCTACGAGCAGTACTTC
TRBJ2-5 | TRBV6-6 | once | - | CASRGREQETQYF | TGTGCCAGCAGGGGTCGCGAACAAGAGACCCAGTACTTC
TRBJ2-1 | TRBV4-2 | - | TRBD2 | CASSPGTSGSAYNEQFF | TGTGCCAGCAGCCCAGGGACTAGCGGGAGTGCGTACAATGAGCAGTTCTTC
TRBJ1-6 | TRBV11-2 | - | - | CASSFSREGSPLHF | TGTGCCAGCAGCTTTTCCAGGGAGGGCTCACCCCTCCACTTT
TRBJ2-1 | TRBV12-3/TRBV12-4 | - | - | CASSFAARVRNEQFF | TGTGCCAGCAGTTTCGCGGCGAGGGTACGGAATGAGCAGTTCTTC
TRBJ2-1 | TRBV24-1 | - | TRBD1 | CATSRQGNEQFF | TGTGCCACCAGCCGACAGGGCAATGAGCAGTTCTTC
TRBJ2-1 | TRBV20-1 | once | TRBD2 | CSASLSGGANEQFF | TGCAGTGCTAGTCTTAGCGGGGGGGCCAATGAGCAGTTCTTC
TRBJ2-7 | TRBV27 | - | TRBD1 | CASSLLGQGGGASSYDQYF | TGTGCCAGCAGTTTGTTGGGACAGGGTGGGGGGGCCTCCTCCTACGATCAGTACTTC
TRBJ1-4 | TRBV5-1 | - | - | CASSLEHPGDKLFF | TGCGCCAGCAGCTTGGAGCACCCGGGTGACAAACTGTTTTTT
TRBJ2-1 | TRBV15 | - | TRBD2 | CATSREAGWGLSSYNEQFF | TGTGCCACCAGCAGAGAGGCGGGGTGGGGACTAAGCTCCTACAATGAGCAGTTCTTC
TRBJ1-6 | TRBV5-5 | - | - | CASSSQTALGGSPLHF | TGTGCCAGCAGCTCTCAAACAGCCTTGGGAGGATCACCCCTCCACTTT